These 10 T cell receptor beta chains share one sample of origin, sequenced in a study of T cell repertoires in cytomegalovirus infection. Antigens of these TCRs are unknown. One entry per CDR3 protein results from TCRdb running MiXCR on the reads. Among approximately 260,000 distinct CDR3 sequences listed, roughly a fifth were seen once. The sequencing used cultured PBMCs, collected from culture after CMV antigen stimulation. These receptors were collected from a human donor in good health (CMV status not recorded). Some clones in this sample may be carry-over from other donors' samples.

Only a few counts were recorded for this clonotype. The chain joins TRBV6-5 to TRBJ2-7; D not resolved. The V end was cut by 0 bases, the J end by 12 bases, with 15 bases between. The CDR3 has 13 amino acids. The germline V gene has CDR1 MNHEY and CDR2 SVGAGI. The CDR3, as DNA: TGTGCCAGCAGTTACTCGTCGAGCGAATCGCGGTACTTC. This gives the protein CASSYSSSESRYF.

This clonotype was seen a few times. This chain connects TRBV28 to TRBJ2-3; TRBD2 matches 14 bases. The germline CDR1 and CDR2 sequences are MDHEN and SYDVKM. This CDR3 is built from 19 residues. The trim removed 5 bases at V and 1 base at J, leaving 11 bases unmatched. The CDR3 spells CASSDPGTSGSGGTDTQYF. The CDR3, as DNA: TGTGCCAGCAGTGACCCCGGGACTAGCGGGAGCGGCGGCACAGATACGCAGTATTTT.

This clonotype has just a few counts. For the CDR3, the DNA is TGTGCCAGCAGCGAACAGGGTGTCACTAATGAAAAACTGTTTTTT. Amino acid sequence: CASSEQGVTNEKLFF. The rearrangement joins TRBV7-6 to TRBJ1-4; D possibly corresponds to TRBD1 (6 bases). The CDR3 loop spans 15 amino acids. The germline gives CDR1 SGHVS, CDR2 FNYEAQ. With 5 bases removed from V and 2 bases from J, the gap between germline ends came to 12 bases.

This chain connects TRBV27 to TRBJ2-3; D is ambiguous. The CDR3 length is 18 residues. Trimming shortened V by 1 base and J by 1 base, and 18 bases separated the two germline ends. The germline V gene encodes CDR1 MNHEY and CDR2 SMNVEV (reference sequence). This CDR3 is CASSLFKERIFGTDTQYF. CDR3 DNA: TGTGCCAGCAGTTTATTCAAAGAAAGGATTTTCGGCACAGATACGCAGTATTTT.

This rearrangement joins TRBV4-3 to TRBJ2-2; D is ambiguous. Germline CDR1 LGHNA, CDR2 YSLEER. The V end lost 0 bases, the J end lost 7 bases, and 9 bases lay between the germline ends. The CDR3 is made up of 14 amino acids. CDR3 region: CASSQDLRSGELFF. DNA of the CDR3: TGCGCCAGCAGCCAAGACCTTCGGAGCGGGGAGCTGTTTTTT.

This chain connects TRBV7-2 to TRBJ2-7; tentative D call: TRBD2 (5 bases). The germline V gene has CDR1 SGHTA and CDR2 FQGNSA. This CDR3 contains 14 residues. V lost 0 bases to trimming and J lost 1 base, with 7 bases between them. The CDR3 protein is CASSLAPGSYEQYV. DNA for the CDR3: TGTGCCAGCAGCTTAGCGCCGGGGTCCTACGAGCAGTACGTC.

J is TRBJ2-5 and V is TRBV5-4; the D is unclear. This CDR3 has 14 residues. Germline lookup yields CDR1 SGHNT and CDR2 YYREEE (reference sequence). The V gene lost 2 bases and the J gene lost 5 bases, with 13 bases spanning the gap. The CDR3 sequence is CASSFGGVWETQYF. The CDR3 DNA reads TGTGCCAGCAGCTTCGGTGGAGTGTGGGAGACCCAGTACTTC.

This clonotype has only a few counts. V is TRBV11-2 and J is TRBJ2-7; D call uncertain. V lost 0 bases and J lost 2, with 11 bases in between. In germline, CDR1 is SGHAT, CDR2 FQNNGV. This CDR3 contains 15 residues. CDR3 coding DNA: TGTGCCAGCAGCTTAGATCGTATCCGAACCTACGAGCAGTACGTC. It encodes CASSLDRIRTYEQYV.

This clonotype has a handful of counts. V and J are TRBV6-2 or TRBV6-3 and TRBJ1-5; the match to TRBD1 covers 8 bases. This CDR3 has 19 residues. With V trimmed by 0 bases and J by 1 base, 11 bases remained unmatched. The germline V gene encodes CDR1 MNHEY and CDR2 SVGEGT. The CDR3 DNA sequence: TGTGCCAGCAGTTACTCGATCGGGGGCAGGGGGCAGAGCAATCAGCCCCAGCATTTT. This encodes CASSYSIGGRGQSNQPQHF.

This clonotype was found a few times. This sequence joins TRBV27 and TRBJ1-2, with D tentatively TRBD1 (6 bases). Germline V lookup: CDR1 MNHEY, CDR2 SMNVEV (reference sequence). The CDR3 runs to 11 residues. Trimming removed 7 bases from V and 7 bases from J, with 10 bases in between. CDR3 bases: TGTGCCAGCAAACAGGGCTTTGGCTACACCTTC. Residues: CASKQGFGYTF.